These 11 T cell receptor beta chains were all obtained from the same sample, sequenced in a study of CD8 T cells in ankylosing spondylitis. Whole-study findings and limits: Eight highly homologous variants formed a TCR beta motif that appeared characteristic of ankylosing spondylitis blood.

In TCRdb, the 5' RACE reads were re-called with MiXCR into one record per CDR3 protein. The profile shows approximately 500,000 distinct CDR3 sequences, 12% of them singletons. Their antigen targets remain unknown. Material for sequencing was blood, either unsorted or a sorted T cell fraction (not recorded which). These receptors all come from a male donor with ankylosing spondylitis.

Of note for this clonotype: A junction boundary mismatches the germline segment, possibly from a read error. This chain connects TRBV10-3 to TRBJ2-3, with a possible D match to TRBD2 (6 bases). This CDR3 region has 15 residues. Germline V gene lookup returns CDR1 ENHRY and CDR2 SYGVKD. The CDR3 loop is CATSYISGYTDTQYF. The CDR3, as DNA: TGTGCCACCAGTTACATTAGCGGATACACAGATACGCAGTATTTT.

The chain links TRBV7-9 to TRBJ2-5, with D perhaps TRBD1 (6 bases). Germline-derived CDR1 and CDR2 are SEHNR and FQNEAQ (reference sequence). V was cut by 5 bases and J by 0 bases, with 13 bases left in between. CDR3 size: 15 residues. The CDR3: CASSQGQMYQETQYF. The CDR3 nucleotides read TGTGCCAGCAGCCAAGGACAGATGTACCAAGAGACCCAGTACTTC.

This clonotype was observed a few times. This chain connects TRBV5-6 to TRBJ2-7; no firm D call. This CDR3 is built from 13 residues. Trimming removed 0 bases from V and 3 bases from J, with 7 bases in between. The germline V gene encodes CDR1 SGHDT and CDR2 YYEEEE. The CDR3 region is CASSLGLRYEQYV. As DNA, the CDR3 is TGTGCCAGCAGCTTGGGACTGCGCTACGAGCAGTACGTC.

This clonotype was detected only a few times. This chain connects TRBV12-3 or TRBV12-4 to TRBJ2-2; a possible D gene is TRBD2 (5 bases). The CDR3 consists of 16 residues. V dropped 2 bases and J dropped 4 bases, with 14 bases sitting between them. Here the CDR3 DNA reads TGTGCCAGCAGTTTACTCGGGGTAGGAATCACCGGGGAGCTGTTTTTT. As protein: CASSLLGVGITGELFF.

This clonotype was found a few times. The chain joins TRBV5-1 to TRBJ2-7, with 9 bases that match TRBD1. V dropped 0 bases and J dropped 2; count of bases not matched to a gene: 3. The germline CDR1 and CDR2 sequences are SGHRS and YFSETQ. The CDR3 extends over 15 amino acids. The CDR3 nucleotides are TGCGCCAGCAGCTTGGGGGGACAGGGCCCCTACGAGCAGTACTTC. Translation: CASSLGGQGPYEQYF.

This clonotype was counted between two and nine times. The genes are TRBV4-2 and TRBJ2-6; TRBD1 agrees at 7 bases. The CDR3 contains 17 residues. The trim removed 2 bases at V and 2 bases at J, leaving 6 bases unmatched. CDR1 is LGHNA and CDR2 is YNFKEQ in the germline V gene. CDR3 protein: CASSQILTGPGANVLTF. As DNA, the CDR3 is TGTGCCAGCAGCCAAATATTGACAGGGCCTGGGGCCAACGTCCTGACTTTC.

The rearrangement joins TRBV11-3 to TRBJ1-1; D not resolved. Germline-derived CDR1 and CDR2 are SGHNT and YENEEA. The CDR3 has 14 amino acids. Deletions cut 5 bases from V and 5 bases from J, with 15 bases between. The CDR3 loop is CASSRKSLGTEAFF. In DNA form, the CDR3 reads TGTGCCAGCAGCCGAAAATCACTGGGAACTGAAGCTTTCTTT.

This clonotype was picked up a small number of times. The V call is TRBV27, the J call TRBJ2-1, with D tentatively TRBD2 (6 bases). The V end was cut by 7 bases, the J end by 5 bases, with 18 bases between. Germline assignment: CDR1 MNHEY and CDR2 SMNVEV (reference sequence). The CDR3 runs 15 residues. DNA of the CDR3: TGTGCCAGCACCCGCTTGACTAGGCTTGACAATGAGCAGTTCTTC. It translates to CASTRLTRLDNEQFF.

The chain carries TRBV20-1 and TRBJ2-7; no clear D. The CDR3 consists of 13 residues. Germline V gene data show CDR1 as DFQATT and CDR2 as SNEGSKA (reference sequence). Trimming pared 0 bases from V and 4 bases from J, leaving 10 bases between. CDR3 DNA sequence: TGCAGTGCTAGAGACCCGACATCGTACGAGCAGTACGTC. Amino acids: CSARDPTSYEQYV.

The V call is TRBV7-8, the J call TRBJ1-1; maybe TRBD1 (5 bases). This CDR3 comprises 15 residues. Germline-derived CDR1 and CDR2 are SGHVS and FQNEAQ. V was pared by 5 bases and J by 0 bases, with 13 bases between. In nucleotides, the CDR3 is TGTGCCAGCAGCCCACGGGGGGTATTGAACACTGAAGCTTTCTTT. Translated, it gives CASSPRGVLNTEAFF.

This clonotype was seen many times. The chain is built from TRBV7-9 and TRBJ2-1, with TRBD2 matching 9 bases. V shed 2 bases, J shed 1 base, and the junction held 3 bases outside the gene matches. CDR3 length: 16 amino acids. Germline assignment: CDR1 SEHNR and CDR2 FQNEAQ (reference sequence). The CDR3 protein is CASSLWTSASYNEQFF. CDR3 in DNA: TGTGCCAGCAGCTTATGGACTAGCGCTTCCTACAATGAGCAGTTCTTC.